A selection of T cell receptor beta chains follows, all from one sample in a study of blood T cells in healthy people across ages. A single record per CDR3 protein comes from TCRdb applying MiXCR to the 5' RACE reads. The sample shows about 730,000 distinct CDR3 sequences, approximately 39% of them seen only once. The sample was blood. Receptors originate from a woman aged 55-70 years in good health. The CDR3 runs from the conserved cysteine through the conserved F or W. A D gene is named only where the DNA matches it firmly. The size entry is marked missing in some rows and otherwise reads once, few, many or a size class.

v_call: TRBV10-3; d_call: TRBD2; clone_size: few; j_call: TRBJ2-7; cdr3_nt: TGTGCCATCAGTGAAGGACTAGCGGGCTCCTACGAGCAGTACTTC; cdr3_aa: CAISEGLAGSYEQYF
v_call: TRBV11-2; d_call: TRBD1; clone_size: few; j_call: TRBJ2-4; cdr3_nt: TGTGCCAGCAGCTTAGTGTGGGACAGGGGGCTTGAGCAGTACTTC; cdr3_aa: CASSLVWDRGLEQYF
v_call: TRBV2; d_call: NA; clone_size: NA; j_call: TRBJ2-2; cdr3_nt: TGTGCCAGCAGTGAAGCACTAGGCGGCGGGGAGCTGTTTTTT; cdr3_aa: CASSEALGGGELFF
v_call: TRBV5-1; d_call: NA; clone_size: few; j_call: TRBJ2-5; cdr3_nt: TGCGCCAGCAGCCCCTCCCCTGGACAGCAAGAGACCCAGTACTTC; cdr3_aa: CASSPSPGQQETQYF
v_call: TRBV7-2; d_call: NA; clone_size: once; j_call: TRBJ2-5; cdr3_nt: TGTGCCAGCAATCCCAGCGCCCCAGGGGAGACCCAGCACTTC; cdr3_aa: CASNPSAPGETQHF
v_call: TRBV24-1; d_call: TRBD2; clone_size: NA; j_call: TRBJ2-2; cdr3_nt: TGTGCCACCAGTGAGACCGGACTAGCGAACACCGGGGAGCTGTTTTTT; cdr3_aa: CATSETGLANTGELFF
v_call: TRBV6-2/TRBV6-3; d_call: TRBD1; clone_size: NA; j_call: TRBJ2-7; cdr3_nt: TGTGCCAGCAGCCCGGACAGGGGTTTATACGAGCAGTACTTC; cdr3_aa: CASSPDRGLYEQYF
v_call: TRBV7-2; d_call: NA; clone_size: many; j_call: TRBJ2-3; cdr3_nt: TGTGCCAGCAGCAACTCCGAGGCTGGAAATACGCAGTATTTT; cdr3_aa: CASSNSEAGNTQYF
v_call: TRBV20-1; d_call: TRBD2; clone_size: NA; j_call: TRBJ2-3; cdr3_nt: TGCAGTGCTAGAGACCGGACTAGCGGGAACACAGATACGCAGTATTTT; cdr3_aa: CSARDRTSGNTDTQYF
v_call: TRBV29-1; d_call: TRBD2; clone_size: NA; j_call: TRBJ2-7; cdr3_nt: TGCAGCGTTGATAAGGGTGCGGGGGATGAGCAGTACTTC; cdr3_aa: CSVDKGAGDEQYF
v_call: TRBV11-2; d_call: TRBD1; clone_size: few; j_call: TRBJ2-7; cdr3_nt: TGTGCCAGCAGCTATGCTGCCAAGGGACAGGGCCACTCCTACGAGCAGTACTTC; cdr3_aa: CASSYAAKGQGHSYEQYF
v_call: TRBV12-3/TRBV12-4; d_call: NA; clone_size: NA; j_call: TRBJ2-3; cdr3_nt: TGTGCCAGCAGTAACAGGGATCGGGGCACAGATACGCAGTATTTT; cdr3_aa: CASSNRDRGTDTQYF
v_call: TRBV5-1; d_call: NA; clone_size: NA; j_call: TRBJ2-2; cdr3_nt: TGCGCCAGCAGCTGGGCGAGGGGGACTCTAAACACCGGGGAGCTGTTTTTT; cdr3_aa: CASSWARGTLNTGELFF
v_call: TRBV5-1; d_call: NA; clone_size: NA; j_call: TRBJ2-6; cdr3_nt: TGCGCCAGCAGCTTGGAGTGGGGTCCAGGGTTATATGGGGCCAACGTCCTGACTTTC; cdr3_aa: CASSLEWGPGLYGANVLTF
v_call: TRBV2; d_call: NA; clone_size: NA; j_call: TRBJ2-7; cdr3_nt: TGTGCCTCGAACAGGGAATTCTACGAGCAGTACTTC; cdr3_aa: CASNREFYEQYF
v_call: TRBV4-1; d_call: NA; clone_size: NA; j_call: TRBJ2-7; cdr3_nt: TGCGCCGGCAGCCAAGAGCTCGCGCAGGGGACCCACGAGCAGTACTTC; cdr3_aa: CAGSQELAQGTHEQYF
v_call: TRBV6-6; d_call: TRBD1; clone_size: NA; j_call: TRBJ2-7; cdr3_nt: TGTGCCAGCAGCCTAACCCCGGACAGGGGAGACGAGCAGTACTTC; cdr3_aa: CASSLTPDRGDEQYF
v_call: TRBV10-3; d_call: TRBD2; clone_size: few; j_call: TRBJ2-5; cdr3_nt: TGTGCCATCAGTCGCGGACTAGCGGGGGGGCAAGAGACCCAGTACTTC; cdr3_aa: CAISRGLAGGQETQYF
v_call: TRBV12-3/TRBV12-4; d_call: TRBD2; clone_size: NA; j_call: TRBJ2-1; cdr3_nt: TGTGCCAGCAGTCCCAGGACTAGCGGGGGTGAGCAGTTCTTC; cdr3_aa: CASSPRTSGGEQFF
v_call: TRBV16; d_call: NA; clone_size: NA; j_call: TRBJ1-4; cdr3_nt: TGTGCCAGCACCCTGGAAGCAACTAATGAAAAACTGTTTTTT; cdr3_aa: CASTLEATNEKLFF
v_call: TRBV20-1; d_call: TRBD2; clone_size: NA; j_call: TRBJ2-3; cdr3_nt: TGCAGTGCTTCCCTAGCGGGCTCTGGCACAGATACGCAGTATTTT; cdr3_aa: CSASLAGSGTDTQYF
v_call: TRBV20-1; d_call: TRBD2; clone_size: many; j_call: TRBJ2-3; cdr3_nt: TGCAGTGCTAGAATAAGCGGGAGTAGGATAGATACGCAGTATTTT; cdr3_aa: CSARISGSRIDTQYF
v_call: TRBV2; d_call: NA; clone_size: NA; j_call: TRBJ1-2; cdr3_nt: TGTGCCAGCAGTGACAGGACGGCCTATGGCTACACCTTC; cdr3_aa: CASSDRTAYGYTF
v_call: TRBV6-2/TRBV6-3; d_call: NA; clone_size: NA; j_call: TRBJ2-1; cdr3_nt: TGTGCCAGCAGGGGGGGTTGGGGTAGCTCCTACAATGGGCAGTTCTTC; cdr3_aa: CASRGGWGSSYNGQFF
v_call: TRBV12-3/TRBV12-4; d_call: NA; clone_size: few; j_call: TRBJ1-2; cdr3_nt: TGTGCCAGCAGTTTAACTAGGGGCAGCGCTAACTATGGCTACACCTTC; cdr3_aa: CASSLTRGSANYGYTF
v_call: TRBV3-1; d_call: TRBD1; clone_size: NA; j_call: TRBJ2-1; cdr3_nt: TGTGCCAGCAGCCCGGGACAGGGGACCGTTTATGAGCAGTTCTTC; cdr3_aa: CASSPGQGTVYEQFF
v_call: TRBV7-2; d_call: TRBD2; clone_size: few; j_call: TRBJ2-7; cdr3_nt: TGTGCCAGCAGCTCACCGAGAAGTAGCGGGAGGGCAGCCGAGCAGTACTTC; cdr3_aa: CASSSPRSSGRAAEQYF
v_call: TRBV9; d_call: TRBD1; clone_size: few; j_call: TRBJ2-7; cdr3_nt: TGTGCCAGCAGCGTGACCCGGGACAGGGGGGACGAGCAGTACTTC; cdr3_aa: CASSVTRDRGDEQYF
v_call: TRBV20-1; d_call: TRBD1; clone_size: NA; j_call: TRBJ1-2; cdr3_nt: TGCAGTGCCGGACAACAGGGGTTCTATGGCTACACCTTC; cdr3_aa: CSAGQQGFYGYTF
v_call: TRBV28; d_call: NA; clone_size: few; j_call: TRBJ2-1; cdr3_nt: TGTGCCAGCAGTCCTATAGCGGAAAAAGACAATGAGCAGTTCTTC; cdr3_aa: CASSPIAEKDNEQFF
v_call: TRBV6-1; d_call: TRBD2; clone_size: NA; j_call: TRBJ2-3; cdr3_nt: TGTGCCAGCAGTCCCCCATATGCCCGACTAGCGGGGGGCACAGATACGCAGTATTTT; cdr3_aa: CASSPPYARLAGGTDTQYF
v_call: TRBV10-3; d_call: NA; clone_size: many; j_call: TRBJ1-5; cdr3_nt: TGTGCCATCAGTGAGAACCCTGGCGACAATCAGCCCCAGCATTTT; cdr3_aa: CAISENPGDNQPQHF
v_call: TRBV20-1; d_call: NA; clone_size: NA; j_call: TRBJ2-3; cdr3_nt: TGCAGTGCTAGAGATTTAGTAAGGGATACGCAGTATTTT; cdr3_aa: CSARDLVRDTQYF
v_call: TRBV29-1; d_call: NA; clone_size: NA; j_call: TRBJ2-4; cdr3_nt: TGCAGCGTTGAACAACAGATCTTAGGGGGCATTCAGTACTTC; cdr3_aa: CSVEQQILGGIQYF
v_call: TRBV3-1; d_call: TRBD2; clone_size: NA; j_call: TRBJ2-1; cdr3_nt: TGTGCCAGCAGCGCGCGGGGTAGCGGGGGGGCCAGGTACAATGAGCAGTTCTTC; cdr3_aa: CASSARGSGGARYNEQFF
v_call: TRBV12-3/TRBV12-4; d_call: NA; clone_size: few; j_call: TRBJ1-1; cdr3_nt: TGTGCCAGCAGTCCATTCTCTGCGGGGGACACTGAAGCTTTCTTT; cdr3_aa: CASSPFSAGDTEAFF
v_call: TRBV4-3; d_call: TRBD1; clone_size: few; j_call: TRBJ1-2; cdr3_nt: TGCGCCAGCAGCCAAGTGGGCAGGGGGCTAAGTTCTAACTATGGCTACACCTTC; cdr3_aa: CASSQVGRGLSSNYGYTF
v_call: TRBV20-1; d_call: TRBD1; clone_size: NA; j_call: TRBJ1-4; cdr3_nt: TGCAGTGCTAAGGCCGGGACAGGGGGCGGACTGTTTTTT; cdr3_aa: CSAKAGTGGGLFF
v_call: TRBV14; d_call: TRBD1; clone_size: once; j_call: TRBJ2-7; cdr3_nt: TGCGCCAGCAGCGCCGGGACAGGGGTTTCCGAGCAGTACTTC; cdr3_aa: CASSAGTGVSEQYF
v_call: TRBV20-1; d_call: TRBD2; clone_size: NA; j_call: TRBJ2-7; cdr3_nt: TGCAGTGCTAGAGGGATGACTAGCAGGGCCTACAATGAGCAGTACTTC; cdr3_aa: CSARGMTSRAYNEQYF
v_call: TRBV7-9; d_call: TRBD1; clone_size: NA; j_call: TRBJ1-4; cdr3_nt: TGTGCCAGCAGCATCACAGGGGGAACGCGGACTAATGAAAAACTGTTTTTT; cdr3_aa: CASSITGGTRTNEKLFF
v_call: TRBV12-3/TRBV12-4; d_call: NA; clone_size: NA; j_call: TRBJ2-1; cdr3_nt: TGTGCCAGCAGTTTGGGACCAAACTACAATGAGCAGTTCTTC; cdr3_aa: CASSLGPNYNEQFF
v_call: TRBV12-5; d_call: NA; clone_size: NA; j_call: TRBJ1-1; cdr3_nt: TGTGCTAGTGGTAACGGGATCTCATTCACTGAAGCTTTCTTT; cdr3_aa: CASGNGISFTEAFF
v_call: TRBV20-1; d_call: NA; clone_size: NA; j_call: TRBJ2-6; cdr3_nt: TGCAGTGCCTTACGGTCAGGGTACTCTGGGGCCAACGTCCTGACTTTC; cdr3_aa: CSALRSGYSGANVLTF
v_call: TRBV10-2; d_call: NA; clone_size: NA; j_call: TRBJ2-1; cdr3_nt: TGCGCCAGCAGGGGAGGCTGGGACGTCAGCTCCTACAATGAGCAGTTCTTC; cdr3_aa: CASRGGWDVSSYNEQFF
v_call: TRBV12-3/TRBV12-4; d_call: TRBD2; clone_size: NA; j_call: TRBJ2-1; cdr3_nt: TGTGCCAGCAGTTCCCTAGCGGGGGAGCAGTTCTTC; cdr3_aa: CASSSLAGEQFF
v_call: TRBV7-9; d_call: NA; clone_size: few; j_call: TRBJ1-4; cdr3_nt: TGTGCCAGCAGGTCGGGCTTGGGTGAAAAACTGTTTTTT; cdr3_aa: CASRSGLGEKLFF
v_call: TRBV20-1; d_call: TRBD2; clone_size: NA; j_call: TRBJ2-7; cdr3_nt: TGCAGTGCTTCCGGAGCCCCGGGACTAGCGGGAGGGTTCGACGAGCAGTACTTC; cdr3_aa: CSASGAPGLAGGFDEQYF
v_call: TRBV3-1; d_call: NA; clone_size: NA; j_call: TRBJ2-7; cdr3_nt: TGTGCCAGCAGCCGGGGGGCGGGAGAGTCCTACGAGCAGTACTTC; cdr3_aa: CASSRGAGESYEQYF
v_call: TRBV11-2; d_call: NA; clone_size: few; j_call: TRBJ2-7; cdr3_nt: TGTGCCAGCAGCTTAACGCAGGTGAGCACCTACGAGCAGTACTTC; cdr3_aa: CASSLTQVSTYEQYF
v_call: TRBV7-2; d_call: NA; clone_size: many; j_call: TRBJ2-3; cdr3_nt: TGTGCCAGCAGCTTAGATCTGGGGGATACGCAGTATTTT; cdr3_aa: CASSLDLGDTQYF
v_call: TRBV25-1; d_call: NA; clone_size: NA; j_call: TRBJ1-2; cdr3_nt: TGTGCCAGCAGTATCGGACACGACGCTAACTATGGCTACACCTTC; cdr3_aa: CASSIGHDANYGYTF